This T cell receptor beta chain is from a study of blood T cell repertoires in COVID-19. Overall study: From T cells, B-cell-depleted T cells, or PBMCs came the material, which was cDNA or gDNA.

This table comes from immunoSEQ multiplex PCR, and its TCRdb copy is limited to in-frame clones, with some not included. The sample includes a few hundred thousand clones, roughly 85% of them seen just once. The CDR3 spans 13 residues. Per germline, CDR1 MNHEY and CDR2 SVGAGI. Trimming shortened V by 5 bases and J by 4 bases, and 11 bases separated the two germline ends. This chain links TRBV6-5 with TRBJ1-2, with a tentative D call TRBD1 (5 bases). The material sequenced was peripheral blood. The receptor's source is a woman in her 30s with active or convalescent COVID-19. The CDR3 here is CASSRGGGYGYTF. The CDR3 coding sequence is TGTGCCAGCAGTCGGGGGGGTGGCTATGGCTACACCTTC.